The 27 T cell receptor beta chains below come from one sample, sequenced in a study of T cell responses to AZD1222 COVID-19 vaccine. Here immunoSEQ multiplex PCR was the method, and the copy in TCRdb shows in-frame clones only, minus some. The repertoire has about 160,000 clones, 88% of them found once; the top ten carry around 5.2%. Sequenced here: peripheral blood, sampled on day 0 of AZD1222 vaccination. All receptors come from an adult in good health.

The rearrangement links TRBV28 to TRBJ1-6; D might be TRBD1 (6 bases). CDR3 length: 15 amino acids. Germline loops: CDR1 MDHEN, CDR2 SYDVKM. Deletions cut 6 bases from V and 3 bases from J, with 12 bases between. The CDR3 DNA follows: TGTGCCAGCAGCGCTCGACAGGACTATAATTCACCCCTCCACTTT. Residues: CASSARQDYNSPLHF.

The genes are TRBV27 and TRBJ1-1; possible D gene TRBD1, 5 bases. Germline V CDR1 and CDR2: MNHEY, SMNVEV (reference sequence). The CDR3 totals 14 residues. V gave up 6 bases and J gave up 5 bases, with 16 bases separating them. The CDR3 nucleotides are TGTGCCAGCAGCCTGACTGGGGGGGAAACTGAAGCTTTCTTT. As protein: CASSLTGGETEAFF.

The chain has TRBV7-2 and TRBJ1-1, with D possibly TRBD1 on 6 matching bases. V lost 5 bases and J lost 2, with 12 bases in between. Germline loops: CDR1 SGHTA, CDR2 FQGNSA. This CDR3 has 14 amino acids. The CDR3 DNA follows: TGTGCCAGCAGCCGGGACATAACTAACACTGAAGCTTTCTTT. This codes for CASSRDITNTEAFF.

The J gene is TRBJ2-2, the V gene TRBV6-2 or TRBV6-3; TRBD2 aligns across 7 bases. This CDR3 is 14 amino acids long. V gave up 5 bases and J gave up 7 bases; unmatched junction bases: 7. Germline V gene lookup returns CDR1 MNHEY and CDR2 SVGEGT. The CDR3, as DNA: TGTGCCAGCAGTGTGGGGCTAGCGGTCGGGGAGCTGTTTTTT. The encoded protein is CASSVGLAVGELFF.

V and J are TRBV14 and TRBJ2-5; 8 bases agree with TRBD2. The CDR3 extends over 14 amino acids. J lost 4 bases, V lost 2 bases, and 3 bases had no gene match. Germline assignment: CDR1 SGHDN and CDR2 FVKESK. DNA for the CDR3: TGTGCCAGCAGCCAAATTGCGGGGGGAGAGACCCAGTACTTC. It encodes CASSQIAGGETQYF. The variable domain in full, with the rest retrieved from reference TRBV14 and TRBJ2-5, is EAGVTQFPSHSVIEKGQTVTLRCDPISGHDNLYWYRRVMGKEIKFLLHFVKESKQDESGMPNNRFLAERTGGTYSTLKVQPAELEDSGVYFCASSQIAGGETQYFGPGTRLLVL.

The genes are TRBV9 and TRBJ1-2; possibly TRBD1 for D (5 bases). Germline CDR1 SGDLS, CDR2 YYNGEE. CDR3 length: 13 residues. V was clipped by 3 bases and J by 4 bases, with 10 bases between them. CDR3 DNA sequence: TGTGCCAGCAGCGGAGGGGACGTCTATGGCTACACCTTC. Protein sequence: CASSGGDVYGYTF.

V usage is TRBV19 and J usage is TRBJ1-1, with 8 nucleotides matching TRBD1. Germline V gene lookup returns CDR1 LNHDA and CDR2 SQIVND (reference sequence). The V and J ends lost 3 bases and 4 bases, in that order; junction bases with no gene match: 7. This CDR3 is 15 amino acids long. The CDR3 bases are TGTGCCAGTAGTATTCAACAGGGGGGCGGCACTGAAGCTTTCTTT. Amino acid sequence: CASSIQQGGGTEAFF.

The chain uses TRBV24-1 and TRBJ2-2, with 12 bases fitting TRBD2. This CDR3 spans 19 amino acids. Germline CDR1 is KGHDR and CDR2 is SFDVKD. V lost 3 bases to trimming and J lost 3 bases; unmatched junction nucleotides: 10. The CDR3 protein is CATSDRRLAGVPDTGELFF. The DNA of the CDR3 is TGTGCCACCAGTGATCGGCGACTAGCGGGGGTTCCGGACACCGGGGAGCTGTTTTTT.

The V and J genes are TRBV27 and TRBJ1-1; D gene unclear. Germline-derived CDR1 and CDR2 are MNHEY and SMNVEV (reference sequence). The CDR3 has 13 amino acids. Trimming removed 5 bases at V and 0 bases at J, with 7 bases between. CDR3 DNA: TGTGCCAGCAGTGGACGCATGAACACTGAAGCTTTCTTT. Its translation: CASSGRMNTEAFF.

CDR3 in amino acids: CAWTRDRLTGAVGYGYTF. The CDR3 nucleotides read TGTGCCTGGACCCGGGACAGGTTAACGGGGGCAGTCGGCTATGGCTACACCTTC. The V and J genes are TRBV30 and TRBJ1-2, with TRBD1 matching 8 bases. The V gene's germline CDR1 is GTSNPN and CDR2 SVGIG (reference sequence). V shed 4 bases, J shed 4 bases, and the junction held 20 bases outside the gene matches. The CDR3 has 18 residues. The full variable domain, completed using reference TRBV30 and TRBJ1-2, is SQTIHQWPATLVQPVGSPLSLECTVEGTSNPNLYWYRQAAGRGLQLLFYSVGIGQISSEVPQNLSASRPQDRQFILSSKKLLLSDSGFYLCAWTRDRLTGAVGYGYTFGSGTRLTVV.

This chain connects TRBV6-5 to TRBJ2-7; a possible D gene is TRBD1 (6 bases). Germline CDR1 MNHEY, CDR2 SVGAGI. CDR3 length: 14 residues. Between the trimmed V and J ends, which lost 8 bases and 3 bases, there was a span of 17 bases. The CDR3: CASFRGLRFYEQYF. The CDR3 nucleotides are TGTGCCAGCTTTAGGGGGTTACGGTTCTACGAGCAGTACTTC.

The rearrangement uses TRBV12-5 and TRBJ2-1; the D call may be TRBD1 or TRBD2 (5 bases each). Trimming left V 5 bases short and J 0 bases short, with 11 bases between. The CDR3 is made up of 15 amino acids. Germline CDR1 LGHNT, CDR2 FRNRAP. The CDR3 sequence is CASGRDSGSYNEQFF. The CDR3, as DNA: TGTGCTAGTGGTCGAGACAGCGGCTCCTACAATGAGCAGTTCTTC.

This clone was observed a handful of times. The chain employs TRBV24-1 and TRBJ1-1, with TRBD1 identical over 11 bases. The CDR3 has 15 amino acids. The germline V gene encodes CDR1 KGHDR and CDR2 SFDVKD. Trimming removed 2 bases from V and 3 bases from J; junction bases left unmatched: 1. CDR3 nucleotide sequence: TGTGCCACCAGTGATTCGGGACAGGGGGACACTGAAGCTTTCTTT. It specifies CATSDSGQGDTEAFF.

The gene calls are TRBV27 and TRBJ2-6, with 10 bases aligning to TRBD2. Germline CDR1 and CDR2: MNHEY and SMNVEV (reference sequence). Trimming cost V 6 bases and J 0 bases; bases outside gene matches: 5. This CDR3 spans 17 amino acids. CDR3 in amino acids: CASRGTSASSGANVLTF. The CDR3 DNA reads TGTGCCAGCAGGGGGACTAGCGCAAGCTCTGGGGCCAACGTCCTGACTTTC.

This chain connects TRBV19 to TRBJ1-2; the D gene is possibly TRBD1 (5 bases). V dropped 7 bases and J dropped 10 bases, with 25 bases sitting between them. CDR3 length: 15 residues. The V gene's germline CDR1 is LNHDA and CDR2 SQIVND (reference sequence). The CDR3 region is CASTPWGEAVQAYTF. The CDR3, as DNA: TGTGCCAGTACCCCATGGGGGGAGGCGGTCCAGGCCTACACCTTC.

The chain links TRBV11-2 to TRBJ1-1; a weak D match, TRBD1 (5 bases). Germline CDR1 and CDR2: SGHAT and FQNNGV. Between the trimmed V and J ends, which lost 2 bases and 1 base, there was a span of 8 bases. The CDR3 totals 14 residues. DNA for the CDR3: TGTGCCAGCAGCTTACAGGGACGGAACACTGAAGCTTTCTTT. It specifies CASSLQGRNTEAFF. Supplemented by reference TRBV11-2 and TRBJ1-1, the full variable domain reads EAGVAQSPRYKIIEKRQSVAFWCNPISGHATLYWYQQILGQGPKLLIQFQNNGVVDDSQLPKDRFSAERLKGVDSTLKIQPAKLEDSAVYLCASSLQGRNTEAFFGQGTRLTVV.

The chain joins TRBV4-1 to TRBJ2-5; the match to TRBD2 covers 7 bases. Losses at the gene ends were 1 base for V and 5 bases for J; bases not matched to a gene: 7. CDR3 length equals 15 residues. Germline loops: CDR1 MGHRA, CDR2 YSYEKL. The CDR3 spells CASSQVVGGVETQYF. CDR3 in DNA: TGCGCCAGCAGCCAAGTTGTGGGGGGGGTCGAGACCCAGTACTTC.

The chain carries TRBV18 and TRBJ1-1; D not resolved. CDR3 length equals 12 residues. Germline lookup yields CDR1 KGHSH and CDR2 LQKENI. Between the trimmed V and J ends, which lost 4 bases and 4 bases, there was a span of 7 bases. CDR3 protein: CASSLVVTEAFF. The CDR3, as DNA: TGTGCCAGCTCACTTGTGGTCACTGAAGCTTTCTTT.

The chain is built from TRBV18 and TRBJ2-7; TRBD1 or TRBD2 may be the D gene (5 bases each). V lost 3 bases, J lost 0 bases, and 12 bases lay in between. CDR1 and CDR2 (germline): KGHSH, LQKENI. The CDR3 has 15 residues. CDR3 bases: TGTGCCAGCTCACCCAGGGACCACCGCTCCTACGAGCAGTACTTC. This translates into CASSPRDHRSYEQYF.

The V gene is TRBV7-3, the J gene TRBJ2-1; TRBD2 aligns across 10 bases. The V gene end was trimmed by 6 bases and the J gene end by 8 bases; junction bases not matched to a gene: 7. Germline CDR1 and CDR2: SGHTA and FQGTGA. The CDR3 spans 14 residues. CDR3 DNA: TGTGCCAGCAGACAACTAGCGGGAAAGGATGAGCAGTTCTTC. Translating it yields CASRQLAGKDEQFF.

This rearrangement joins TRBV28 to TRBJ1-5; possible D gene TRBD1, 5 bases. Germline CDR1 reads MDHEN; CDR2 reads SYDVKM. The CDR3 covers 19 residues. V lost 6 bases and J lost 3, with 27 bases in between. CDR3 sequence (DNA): TGTGCCAGCAGCTTGAACCCGCCTTTCGACAGTTCAGTCAATCAGCCCCAGCATTTT. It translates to CASSLNPPFDSSVNQPQHF.

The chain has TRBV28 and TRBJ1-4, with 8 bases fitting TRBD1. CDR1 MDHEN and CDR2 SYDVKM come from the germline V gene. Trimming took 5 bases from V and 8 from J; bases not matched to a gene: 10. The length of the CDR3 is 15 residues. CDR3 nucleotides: TGTGCCAGCAGTCCCCTACAGGGGGGCAGGGAAAAACTGTTTTTT. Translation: CASSPLQGGREKLFF.

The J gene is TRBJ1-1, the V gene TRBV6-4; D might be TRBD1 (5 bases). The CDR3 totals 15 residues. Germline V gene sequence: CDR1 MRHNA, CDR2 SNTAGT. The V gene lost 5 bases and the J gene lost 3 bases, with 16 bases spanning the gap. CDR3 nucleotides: TGTGCCAGCAGTCCAGGGAGGTTTTCGGACACTGAAGCTTTCTTT. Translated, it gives CASSPGRFSDTEAFF.

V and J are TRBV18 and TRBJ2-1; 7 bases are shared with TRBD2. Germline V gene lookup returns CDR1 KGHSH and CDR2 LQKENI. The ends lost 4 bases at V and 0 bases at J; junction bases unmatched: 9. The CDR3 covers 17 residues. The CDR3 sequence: CASSLTSVLSSYNEQFF. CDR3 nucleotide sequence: TGTGCCAGCTCACTCACTAGCGTCCTGAGCTCCTACAATGAGCAGTTCTTC.

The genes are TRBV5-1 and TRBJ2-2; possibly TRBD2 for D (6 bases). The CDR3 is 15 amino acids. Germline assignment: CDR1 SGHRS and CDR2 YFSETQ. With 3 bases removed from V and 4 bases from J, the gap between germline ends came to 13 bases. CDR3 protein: CASSSGDRTTGELFF. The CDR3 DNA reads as TGCGCCAGCAGCTCGGGGGACCGGACCACCGGGGAGCTGTTTTTT.

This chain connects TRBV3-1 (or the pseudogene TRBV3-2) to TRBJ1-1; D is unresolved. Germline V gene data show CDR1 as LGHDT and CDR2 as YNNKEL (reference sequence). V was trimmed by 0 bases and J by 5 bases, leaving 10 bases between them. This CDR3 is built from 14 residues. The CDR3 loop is CASSQDWAGTEAFF. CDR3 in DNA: TGTGCCAGCAGCCAAGATTGGGCTGGAACTGAAGCTTTCTTT.

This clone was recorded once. This CDR3 is CASSQSLGQGAYEQYF. For the CDR3, the DNA is TGTGCCAGCAGCCAATCCCTGGGACAGGGGGCCTACGAGCAGTACTTC. V and J are TRBV4-2 and TRBJ2-7, with 11 bases fitting TRBD1. This CDR3 has 16 residues. J gave up 2 bases and V 2 bases, and 5 bases lay outside the gene matches. Per germline, CDR1 LGHNA and CDR2 YNFKEQ.